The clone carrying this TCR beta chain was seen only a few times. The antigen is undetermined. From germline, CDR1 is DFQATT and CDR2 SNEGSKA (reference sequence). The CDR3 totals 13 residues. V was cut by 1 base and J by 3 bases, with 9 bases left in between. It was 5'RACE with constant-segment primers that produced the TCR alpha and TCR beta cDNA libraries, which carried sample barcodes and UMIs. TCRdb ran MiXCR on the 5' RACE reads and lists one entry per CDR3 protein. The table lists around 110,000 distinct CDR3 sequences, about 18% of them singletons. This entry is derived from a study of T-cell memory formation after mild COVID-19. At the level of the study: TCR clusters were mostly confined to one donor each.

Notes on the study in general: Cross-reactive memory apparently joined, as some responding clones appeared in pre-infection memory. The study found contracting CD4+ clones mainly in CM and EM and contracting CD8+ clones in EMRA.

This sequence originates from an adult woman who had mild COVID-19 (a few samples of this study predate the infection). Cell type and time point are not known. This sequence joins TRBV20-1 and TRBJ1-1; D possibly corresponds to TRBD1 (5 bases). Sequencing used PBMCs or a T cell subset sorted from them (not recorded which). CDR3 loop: CSARGGRHTEAFF. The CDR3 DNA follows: TGCAGTGCTAGAGGGGGACGGCACACTGAAGCTTTCTTT.